The 9 T cell receptor beta chains below all came from one sample that was sequenced in a study of blood T cell repertoires in COVID-19. The data were produced by immunoSEQ multiplex PCR, yet TCRdb's version contains in-frame clones alone and is incomplete. The sample has 70,000 to 95,000 clones; 89% are singletons. Sequencing was carried out using peripheral blood. Receptors originate from a middle-aged man with COVID-19, enrolled during active disease.

This chain links TRBV6-5 with TRBJ1-4, with unresolved D. The CDR3 length is 13 residues. Trimming removed 7 bases from V and 3 bases from J, with 9 bases in between. Per the germline V gene, CDR1 is MNHEY and CDR2 is SVGAGI. The CDR3 DNA follows: TGTGCCAGCAAGATGACTGCTAATGAAAAACTGTTTTTT. Protein: CASKMTANEKLFF.

CDR3 coding DNA: TGTGCCAGCAGCCAAGCGAGGACAGGGGGCGGGGAGACCCAGTACTTC. As protein: CASSQARTGGGETQYF. This chain links TRBV3-1 (or the pseudogene TRBV3-2) with TRBJ2-5; 11 positions agree with TRBD1. This CDR3 contains 16 residues. V shed 1 base and J 5 bases; nucleotides not matched to a gene: 6. Germline CDR1 reads LGHDT; CDR2 reads YNNKEL (reference sequence).

This clone appeared once. The chain recombines TRBV5-1 with TRBJ1-2; TRBD1 might be the D (5 bases). The V gene's germline CDR1 is SGHRS and CDR2 YFSETQ. Trimming took off 0 bases at V and 5 bases at J, with 20 bases between the two ends. CDR3 length equals 17 residues. CDR3 protein: CASSLAGGGTSFYGYTF. The CDR3 DNA reads as TGCGCCAGCAGCTTGGCCGGCGGGGGAACGAGTTTTTATGGCTACACCTTC.

This clone occurred once. The gene calls are TRBV6-5 and TRBJ2-3; maybe TRBD1 (6 bases). The CDR3 loop spans 14 amino acids. Germline V gene lookup returns CDR1 MNHEY and CDR2 SVGAGI. The ends were cut back, 3 bases at V and 3 bases at J, with 10 bases in the middle. CDR3 amino acids: CASSYRTETDTQYF. Written as DNA, the CDR3 is TGTGCCAGCAGTTATAGGACAGAGACAGATACGCAGTATTTT.

This chain's CDR3 is CASSLSTSGQETQYF. The CDR3, as DNA: TGCGCCAGCAGCTTGTCGACTAGCGGGCAAGAGACCCAGTACTTC. The rearrangement uses TRBV5-1 and TRBJ2-5; 10 bases line up with TRBD2. V shed 1 base, J shed 2 bases, and the junction held 2 bases outside the gene matches. The CDR3 runs to 15 residues. The V gene's germline CDR1 is SGHRS and CDR2 YFSETQ.

The chain has TRBV9 and TRBJ2-2; TRBD1 is a possible D gene (7 bases). This CDR3 comprises 18 residues. Trimming pared 4 bases from V and 9 bases from J, leaving 28 bases between. Looked up from germline, CDR1 is SGDLS and CDR2 is YYNGEE. As DNA, the CDR3 is TGTGCCAGCAGCCCGTCCGGGGGCGGAGGGGGCGTGGGCCGGGAGCTGTTTTTT. As protein: CASSPSGGGGGVGRELFF. The whole variable domain, filled in from reference TRBV9 and TRBJ2-2, reads DSGVTQTPKHLITATGQRVTLRCSPRSGDLSVYWYQQSLDQGLQFLIQYYNGEERAKGNILERFSAQQFPDLHSELNLSSLELGDSALYFCASSPSGGGGGVGRELFFGEGSRLTVL.

The sample holds one count of this clone. CDR3 residues: CASSQGAGFGYTF. DNA of the CDR3: TGTGCCAGCAGCCAAGGGGCAGGGTTTGGCTACACCTTC. The chain uses TRBV3-1 (or the pseudogene TRBV3-2) and TRBJ1-2; D possibly corresponds to TRBD1 (5 bases). The germline gives CDR1 LGHDT, CDR2 YNNKEL (reference sequence). Trimming left V 1 base short and J 7 bases short, with 10 bases between. The CDR3 is 13 amino acids.

This chain connects TRBV7-9 to TRBJ1-1, with D maybe TRBD1 (6 bases). V dropped 5 bases and J dropped 4 bases, with 20 bases sitting between them. Germline assignment: CDR1 SEHNR and CDR2 FQNEAQ (reference sequence). This CDR3 has 16 residues. CDR3 amino acids: CASSPDPGTGRTEAFF. The CDR3 DNA follows: TGTGCCAGCAGCCCAGATCCGGGAACAGGGCGCACTGAAGCTTTCTTT. Filled out from reference TRBV7-9 and TRBJ1-1, the complete variable domain reads DTGVSQNPRHKITKRGQNVTFRCDPISEHNRLYWYRQTLGQGPEFLTYFQNEAQLEKSRLLSDRFSAERPKGSFSTLEIQRTEQGDSAMYLCASSPDPGTGRTEAFFGQGTRLTVV.

The chain is built from TRBV3-1 (or the pseudogene TRBV3-2) and TRBJ1-6, with 7 bases aligning to TRBD1. CDR3 length: 15 amino acids. V trimming: 6 bases; J trimming: 7 bases; junction bases outside the gene matches: 9. CDR1 is LGHDT, CDR2 YNNKEL, per germline (reference sequence). As DNA, the CDR3 is TGTGCCAGCAGTTCCGAGACAGGGAACAATTCACCCCTCCACTTT. This gives the protein CASSSETGNNSPLHF.